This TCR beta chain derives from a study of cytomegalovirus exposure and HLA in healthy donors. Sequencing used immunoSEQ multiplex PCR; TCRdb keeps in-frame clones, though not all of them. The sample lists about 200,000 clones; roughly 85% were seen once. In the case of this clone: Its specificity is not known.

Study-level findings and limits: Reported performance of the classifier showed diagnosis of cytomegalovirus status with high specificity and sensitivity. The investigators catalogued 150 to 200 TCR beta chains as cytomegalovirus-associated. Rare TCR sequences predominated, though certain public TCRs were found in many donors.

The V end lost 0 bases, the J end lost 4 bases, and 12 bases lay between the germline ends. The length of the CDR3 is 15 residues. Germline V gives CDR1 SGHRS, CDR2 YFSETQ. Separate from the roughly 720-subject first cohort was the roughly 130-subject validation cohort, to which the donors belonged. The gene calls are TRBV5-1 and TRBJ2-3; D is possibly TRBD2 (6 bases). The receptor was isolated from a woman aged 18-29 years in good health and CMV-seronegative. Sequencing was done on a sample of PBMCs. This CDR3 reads CASSLDPGVADTQYF. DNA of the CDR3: TGCGCCAGCAGCTTGGATCCGGGAGTCGCAGATACGCAGTATTTT.